This section outlines one T cell receptor beta chain sequence together with its context. Its antigen is currently unknown. The length of the CDR3 is 15 residues. Germline lookup yields CDR1 SGHDN and CDR2 FVKESK. The V end was cut by 2 bases, the J end by 2 bases, with 7 bases between. The source of the sample is a study of OX40 agonist ivuxolimab in advanced cancers. For the study at large: Melanoma, hepatocellular carcinoma, head and neck or renal cell cancer occurred in dose-escalation patients. General observations from the study: At doses 0.1 to 3.0 mg/kg, CD4+ and CD8+ clones expanded. There were also nonresponders showing low normalized T-cell clonal expansion.

Profiling relied on immunoSEQ multiplex PCR, and the TCRdb table lists in-frame clones only, not all of them. Of about 78,000 clones in the sample, approximately 80% were seen once. The V gene is TRBV14, the J gene TRBJ1-6; no clear D. Source: CD4+ or CD8+ T cells sorted from blood, taken in a trial of the OX40 agonist ivuxolimab. The TCR comes from an adult with an advanced solid tumor such as melanoma, head and neck, liver or kidney cancer. The CDR3 nucleotides read TGTGCCAGCAGCCAAACGGCCGCCTATAATTCACCCCTCCACTTT. This encodes CASSQTAAYNSPLHF. The complete variable domain, with remaining parts taken from reference TRBV14 and TRBJ1-6, reads EAGVTQFPSHSVIEKGQTVTLRCDPISGHDNLYWYRRVMGKEIKFLLHFVKESKQDESGMPNNRFLAERTGGTYSTLKVQPAELEDSGVYFCASSQTAAYNSPLHFGNGTRLTVT.